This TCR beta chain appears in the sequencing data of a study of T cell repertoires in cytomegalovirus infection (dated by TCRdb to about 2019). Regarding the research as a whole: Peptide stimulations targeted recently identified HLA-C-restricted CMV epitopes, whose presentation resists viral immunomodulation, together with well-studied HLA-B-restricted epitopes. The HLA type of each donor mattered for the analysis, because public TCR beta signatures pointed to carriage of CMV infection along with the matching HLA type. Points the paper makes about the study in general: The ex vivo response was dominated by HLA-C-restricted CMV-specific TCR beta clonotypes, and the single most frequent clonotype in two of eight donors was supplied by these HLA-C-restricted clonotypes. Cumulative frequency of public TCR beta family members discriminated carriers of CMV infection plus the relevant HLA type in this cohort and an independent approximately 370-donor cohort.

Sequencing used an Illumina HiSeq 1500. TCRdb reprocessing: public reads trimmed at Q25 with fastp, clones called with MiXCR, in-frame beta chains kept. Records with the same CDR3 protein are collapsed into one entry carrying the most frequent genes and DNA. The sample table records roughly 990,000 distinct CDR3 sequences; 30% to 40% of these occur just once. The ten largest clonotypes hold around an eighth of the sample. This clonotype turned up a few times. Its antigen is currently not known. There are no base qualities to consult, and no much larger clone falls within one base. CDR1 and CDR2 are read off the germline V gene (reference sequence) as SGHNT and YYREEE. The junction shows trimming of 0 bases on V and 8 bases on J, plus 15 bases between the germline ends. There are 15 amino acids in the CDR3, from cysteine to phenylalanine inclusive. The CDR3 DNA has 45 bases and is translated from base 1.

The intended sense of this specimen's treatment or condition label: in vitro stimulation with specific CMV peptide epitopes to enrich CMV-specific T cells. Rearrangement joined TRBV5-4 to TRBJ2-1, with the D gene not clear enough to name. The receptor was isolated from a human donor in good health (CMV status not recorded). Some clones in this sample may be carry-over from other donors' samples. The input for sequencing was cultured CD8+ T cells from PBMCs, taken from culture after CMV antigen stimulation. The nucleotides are TGTGCCAGCAGCTTGGCCGAATTTCCGTATGATGAGCAGTTCTTC. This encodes CASSLAEFPYDEQFF.